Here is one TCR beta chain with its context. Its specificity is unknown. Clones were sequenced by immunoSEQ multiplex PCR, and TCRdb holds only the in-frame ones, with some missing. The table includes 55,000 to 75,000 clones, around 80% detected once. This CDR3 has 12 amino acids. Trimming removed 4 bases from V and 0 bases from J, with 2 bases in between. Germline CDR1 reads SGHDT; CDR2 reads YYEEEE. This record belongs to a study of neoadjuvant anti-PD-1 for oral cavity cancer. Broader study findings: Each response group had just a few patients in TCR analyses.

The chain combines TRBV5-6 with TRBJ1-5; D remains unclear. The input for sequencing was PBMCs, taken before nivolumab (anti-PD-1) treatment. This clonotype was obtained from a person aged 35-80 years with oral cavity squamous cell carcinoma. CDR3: CASSHSNQPQHF. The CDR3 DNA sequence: TGTGCCAGCAGCCATAGCAATCAGCCCCAGCATTTT.